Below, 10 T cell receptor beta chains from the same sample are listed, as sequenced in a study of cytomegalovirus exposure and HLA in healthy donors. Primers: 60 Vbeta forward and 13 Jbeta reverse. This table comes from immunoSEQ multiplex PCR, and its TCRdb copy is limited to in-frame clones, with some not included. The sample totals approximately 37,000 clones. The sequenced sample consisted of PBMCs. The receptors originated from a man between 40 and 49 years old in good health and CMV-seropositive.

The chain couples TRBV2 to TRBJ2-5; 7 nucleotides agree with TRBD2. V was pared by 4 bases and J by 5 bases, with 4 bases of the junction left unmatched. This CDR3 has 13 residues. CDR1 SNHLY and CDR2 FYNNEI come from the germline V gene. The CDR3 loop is CASSVAGVETQYF. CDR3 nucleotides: TGTGCCAGCAGTGTGGCGGGAGTGGAGACCCAGTACTTC.

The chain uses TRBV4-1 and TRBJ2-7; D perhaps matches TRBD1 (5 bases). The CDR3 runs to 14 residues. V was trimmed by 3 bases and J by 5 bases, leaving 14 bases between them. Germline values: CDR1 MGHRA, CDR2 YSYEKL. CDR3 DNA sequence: TGCGCCAGCAGCCACTATGGGGCTTCGGACGAGCAGTACTTC. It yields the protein CASSHYGASDEQYF.

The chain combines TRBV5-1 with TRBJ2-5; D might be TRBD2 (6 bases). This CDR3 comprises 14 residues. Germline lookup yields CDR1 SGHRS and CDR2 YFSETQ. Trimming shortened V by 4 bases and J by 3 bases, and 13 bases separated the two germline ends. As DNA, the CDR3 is TGCGCCAGCAGCCCGGAGGGGATGGAAGAGACCCAGTACTTC. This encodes CASSPEGMEETQYF.

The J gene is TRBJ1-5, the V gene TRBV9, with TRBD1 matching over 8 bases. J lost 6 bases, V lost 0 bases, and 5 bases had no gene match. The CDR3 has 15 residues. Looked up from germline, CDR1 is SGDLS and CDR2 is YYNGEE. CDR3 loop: CASSVGQGASQPQHF. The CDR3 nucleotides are TGTGCCAGCAGCGTAGGTCAGGGGGCTAGTCAGCCCCAGCATTTT.

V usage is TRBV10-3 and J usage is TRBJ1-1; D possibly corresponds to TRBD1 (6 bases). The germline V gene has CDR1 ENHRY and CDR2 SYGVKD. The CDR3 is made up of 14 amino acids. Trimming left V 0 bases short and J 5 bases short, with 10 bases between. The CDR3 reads CAISESPGDTEAFF. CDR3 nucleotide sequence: TGTGCCATCAGTGAGTCCCCAGGGGATACTGAAGCTTTCTTT.

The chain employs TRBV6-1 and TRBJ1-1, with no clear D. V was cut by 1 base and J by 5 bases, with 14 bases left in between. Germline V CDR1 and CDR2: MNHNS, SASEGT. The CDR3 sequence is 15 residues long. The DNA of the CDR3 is TGTGCCAGCAGTGAAGTCCAGGAACCGAGAACTGAAGCTTTCTTT. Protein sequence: CASSEVQEPRTEAFF.

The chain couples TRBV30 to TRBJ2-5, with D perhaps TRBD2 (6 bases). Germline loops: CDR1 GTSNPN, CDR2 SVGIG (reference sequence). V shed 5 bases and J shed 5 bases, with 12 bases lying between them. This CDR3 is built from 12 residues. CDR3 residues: CAWGSAGETQYF. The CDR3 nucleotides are TGTGCCTGGGGGTCAGCGGGTGAGACCCAGTACTTC.

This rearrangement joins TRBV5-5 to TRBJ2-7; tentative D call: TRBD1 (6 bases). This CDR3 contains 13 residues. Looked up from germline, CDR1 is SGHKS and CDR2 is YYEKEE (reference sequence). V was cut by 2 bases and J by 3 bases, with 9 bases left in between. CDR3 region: CASSFGDIYEQYF. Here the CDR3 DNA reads TGTGCCAGCAGCTTCGGGGACATCTACGAGCAGTACTTC.

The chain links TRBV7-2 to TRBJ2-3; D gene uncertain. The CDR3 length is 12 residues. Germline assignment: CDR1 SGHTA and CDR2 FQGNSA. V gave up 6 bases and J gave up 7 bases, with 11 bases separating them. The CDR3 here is CASRGPRNTQYF. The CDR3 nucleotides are TGTGCCAGCAGGGGCCCCCGGAATACGCAGTATTTT.

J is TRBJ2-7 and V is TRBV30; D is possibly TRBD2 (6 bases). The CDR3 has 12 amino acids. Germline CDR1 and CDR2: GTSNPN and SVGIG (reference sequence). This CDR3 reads CPVAENSYEQYF. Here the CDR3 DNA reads TGTCCGGTAGCGGAAAACTCCTACGAGCAGTACTTC.